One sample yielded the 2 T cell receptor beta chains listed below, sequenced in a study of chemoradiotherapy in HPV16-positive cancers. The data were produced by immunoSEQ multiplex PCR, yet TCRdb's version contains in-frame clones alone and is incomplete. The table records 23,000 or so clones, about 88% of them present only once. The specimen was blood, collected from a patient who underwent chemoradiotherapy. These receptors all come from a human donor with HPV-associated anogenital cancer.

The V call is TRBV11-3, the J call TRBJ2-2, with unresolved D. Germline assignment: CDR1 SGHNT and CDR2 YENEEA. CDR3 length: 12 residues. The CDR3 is CASQEQRGELFF. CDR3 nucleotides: TGTGCATCGCAGGAGCAAAGAGGGGAGCTGTTTTTT.

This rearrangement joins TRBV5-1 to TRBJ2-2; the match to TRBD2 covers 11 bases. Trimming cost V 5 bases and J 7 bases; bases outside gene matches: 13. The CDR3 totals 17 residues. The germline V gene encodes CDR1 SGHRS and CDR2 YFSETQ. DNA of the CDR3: TGCGCCAGCAGACGCGACCCCGGGGGGACTAGCGGCGGGGAGCTGTTTTTT. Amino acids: CASRRDPGGTSGGELFF.